Listed below are T cell receptor beta chains from one sample, sequenced in a study of blood T cell repertoires in COVID-19. Sequenced by immunoSEQ multiplex PCR; TCRdb stores in-frame clones only, minus some. The sample contains approximately 440,000 clones, around 90% of which appear only once. Sequencing was carried out using PBMCs or T cells enriched from blood (not recorded which). The receptors derive from a woman between 18 and 30 years old who had recovered from COVID-19. CDR3s include the opening cysteine and the closing phenylalanine or tryptophan. Fields, in order: CDR3 protein, CDR3 DNA, V gene, D gene, J gene, clone size. The D gene is left open where the match is weak. Clone size is shown for a subset of rows, as once, few, many or a class of expanded clone.

CDR3aa: CATSDPGQGSDTQYF; CDR3nt: TGTGCCACCAGTGACCCTGGACAGGGTTCAGATACGCAGTATTTT; v_gene: TRBV24-1; d_gene: TRBD1; j_gene: TRBJ2-3; abundance: -
CDR3aa: CASSYQGMNTEAFF; CDR3nt: TGTGCCAGCAGTTACCAGGGAATGAACACTGAAGCTTTCTTT; v_gene: TRBV6-5; d_gene: -; j_gene: TRBJ1-1; abundance: -
CDR3aa: CASSIDQGSGGPMASDTQYF; CDR3nt: TGTGCCAGTAGTATAGATCAAGGTAGCGGGGGGCCAATGGCTTCAGATACGCAGTATTTT; v_gene: TRBV19; d_gene: TRBD2; j_gene: TRBJ2-3; abundance: -
CDR3aa: CASRPSGEKLFF; CDR3nt: TGTGCCAGCAGGCCCAGTGGTGAAAAACTGTTTTTT; v_gene: TRBV21-1; d_gene: -; j_gene: TRBJ1-4; abundance: -
CDR3aa: CSVHGTGGFTDTQYF; CDR3nt: TGCAGCGTCCACGGGACAGGGGGCTTTACAGATACGCAGTATTTT; v_gene: TRBV29-1; d_gene: TRBD1; j_gene: TRBJ2-3; abundance: -
CDR3aa: CASSLLQANTEAFF; CDR3nt: TGCGCCAGCAGCTTGCTCCAGGCGAACACTGAAGCTTTCTTT; v_gene: TRBV5-1; d_gene: -; j_gene: TRBJ1-1; abundance: -
CDR3aa: CASSRQGANTGELFF; CDR3nt: TGTGCCAGTAGTAGACAGGGGGCGAACACCGGGGAGCTGTTTTTT; v_gene: TRBV19; d_gene: TRBD1; j_gene: TRBJ2-2; abundance: -
CDR3aa: CASSPYGQGKDTIYF; CDR3nt: TGCGCCAGCAGCCCTTATGGGCAGGGTAAGGACACCATATATTTT; v_gene: TRBV4-1; d_gene: -; j_gene: TRBJ1-3; abundance: -
CDR3aa: CASSIGSRDRGTEAFF; CDR3nt: TGTGCCAGTAGTATAGGAAGTCGGGACAGGGGCACTGAAGCTTTCTTT; v_gene: TRBV19; d_gene: TRBD1; j_gene: TRBJ1-1; abundance: -
CDR3aa: CASSPPRQGATETQYF; CDR3nt: TGTGCCAGCAGCCCCCCTAGACAGGGGGCGACGGAGACCCAGTACTTC; v_gene: TRBV3-1/TRBV3-2; d_gene: TRBD1; j_gene: TRBJ2-5; abundance: -
CDR3aa: CASSSSGTGANYGYTF; CDR3nt: TGTGCCAGCAGTTCCTCCGGGACAGGGGCGAACTATGGCTACACCTTC; v_gene: TRBV27; d_gene: TRBD1; j_gene: TRBJ1-2; abundance: -
CDR3aa: CASSQGLAGERIQYF; CDR3nt: TGTGCCAGCAGCCAGGGACTAGCGGGGGAAAGAATTCAGTACTTC; v_gene: TRBV7-9; d_gene: TRBD2; j_gene: TRBJ2-4; abundance: once
CDR3aa: CASKTGSSYNEQFF; CDR3nt: TGTGCCAGCAAGACAGGGAGTTCCTACAATGAGCAGTTCTTC; v_gene: TRBV7-9; d_gene: TRBD1; j_gene: TRBJ2-1; abundance: -
CDR3aa: CASSGEGGSQPQHF; CDR3nt: TGTGCCAGCAGTGGAGAAGGGGGCAGTCAGCCCCAGCATTTT; v_gene: TRBV6-4; d_gene: TRBD1; j_gene: TRBJ1-5; abundance: few
CDR3aa: CASSESRGSEGGYTF; CDR3nt: TGCGCCAGCAGTGAGTCCCGAGGATCGGAGGGTGGCTACACCTTC; v_gene: TRBV10-1; d_gene: -; j_gene: TRBJ1-2; abundance: -
CDR3aa: CASSPSGLQPQHF; CDR3nt: TGCGCCAGCAGCCCGAGCGGGTTGCAGCCCCAGCATTTT; v_gene: TRBV5-1; d_gene: -; j_gene: TRBJ1-5; abundance: -
CDR3aa: CASSLAGTNEKLFF; CDR3nt: TGTGCCAGCAGCTTAGCAGGGACTAATGAAAAACTGTTTTTT; v_gene: TRBV11-2; d_gene: -; j_gene: TRBJ1-4; abundance: -
CDR3aa: CASSLGGNRAVFF; CDR3nt: TGTGCCAGCAGCTTAGGGGGCAACAGGGCGGTGTTTTTT; v_gene: TRBV11-2; d_gene: -; j_gene: TRBJ2-2; abundance: -
CDR3aa: CASSPGQSDTEAFF; CDR3nt: TGCGCCAGCAGCCCCGGACAGAGTGACACTGAAGCTTTCTTT; v_gene: TRBV5-1; d_gene: -; j_gene: TRBJ1-1; abundance: -
CDR3aa: CASSLPRGDYGYTF; CDR3nt: TGTGCCAGCAGCTTACCTAGGGGCGACTATGGCTACACCTTC; v_gene: TRBV5-4; d_gene: -; j_gene: TRBJ1-2; abundance: -
CDR3aa: CASSLRGSNTDTQYF; CDR3nt: TGCGCCAGCAGCTTACGGGGGTCCAACACAGATACGCAGTATTTT; v_gene: TRBV5-1; d_gene: -; j_gene: TRBJ2-3; abundance: -
CDR3aa: CASSGQGLGNQPQHF; CDR3nt: TGTGCCAGCAGCGGCCAGGGTTTAGGCAATCAGCCCCAGCATTTT; v_gene: TRBV2; d_gene: -; j_gene: TRBJ1-5; abundance: -
CDR3aa: CASSLAVGQSNYGYTF; CDR3nt: TGCGCCAGCAGCTTGGCAGTTGGACAGTCTAACTATGGCTACACCTTC; v_gene: TRBV5-1; d_gene: -; j_gene: TRBJ1-2; abundance: once